Presented here are 32 T cell receptor beta chains from one specimen sequenced in a study of shared clonotypes between healthy human individuals. Sequencing used immunoSEQ multiplex PCR; TCRdb keeps in-frame clones, though not all of them. The data hold about 1 million clones, with around 75% observed a single time. Sequencing was done on a sample of memory CD4+ T cells sorted from blood. Sample subset: CD45RA-negative fraction. The receptors stem from a man aged 18 to 29 in good health.

The chain has TRBV21-1 and TRBJ1-5. TRBV21-1 is assigned pseudogene status. There are 17 residues in the CDR3. CDR3 sequence: CASSKEGRERRGQPQHF. CDR3 sequence (DNA): TGTGCCAGCAGCAAAGAGGGCAGGGAGAGGAGGGGACAGCCCCAGCATTTT.

The rearrangement uses TRBV6-5 and TRBJ2-5; no clear D gene. The end of the DNA fits TRBJ2-7 better, so the J call may be wrong. Germline lookup yields CDR1 MNHEY and CDR2 SVGAGI. CDR3 length: 13 amino acids. Here the CDR3 reads CAIKEGTGYEQYF. CDR3 nucleotide sequence: TGTGCCATCAAGGAAGGAACGGGCTACGAGCAGTACTTC.

This clone was detected only a few times. This CDR3 is also generated by other DNA sequences in the sample. The chain employs TRBV11-2 and TRBJ1-1, with D unresolved. Germline CDR1 is SGHAT and CDR2 is FQNNGV. V lost 5 bases to trimming and J lost 2 bases, with 12 bases between them. This CDR3 spans 14 amino acids. The DNA for the CDR3 is TGTGCCAGCAGCCTAGTTGGGTCCAACACTGAAGCTTTCTTT. It translates to CASSLVGSNTEAFF. Full variable domain (remainder filled in from reference TRBV11-2 and TRBJ1-1): EAGVAQSPRYKIIEKRQSVAFWCNPISGHATLYWYQQILGQGPKLLIQFQNNGVVDDSQLPKDRFSAERLKGVDSTLKIQPAKLEDSAVYLCASSLVGSNTEAFFGQGTRLTVV.

This clone was recorded once. CDR3 residues: CASSLEGAGYGYTF. The CDR3 bases are TGTGCCAGCAGCTTGGAGGGGGCTGGCTATGGCTACACCTTC. The chain combines TRBV5-5 with TRBJ1-2; TRBD1 matches 7 bases. J gave up 4 bases and V 0 bases, and 3 bases lay outside the gene matches. CDR3 length: 14 residues. Germline CDR1 reads SGHKS; CDR2 reads YYEKEE (reference sequence).

This chain links TRBV9 with TRBJ1-1; D perhaps matches TRBD1 (5 bases). Germline assignment: CDR1 SGDLS and CDR2 YYNGEE. V was cut by 0 bases and J by 4 bases, with 13 bases left in between. The CDR3 loop spans 15 amino acids. CDR3 protein: CASSVAGIGATEAFF. CDR3 bases: TGTGCCAGCAGCGTAGCGGGGATAGGGGCCACTGAAGCTTTCTTT.

The rearrangement joins TRBV20-1 to TRBJ1-5; D may be TRBD1 (6 bases). CDR3 size: 10 residues. Germline lookup yields CDR1 DFQATT and CDR2 SNEGSKA (reference sequence). The CDR3 here is CSLGGQPQHF. The CDR3 region has the DNA TGCAGCCTAGGGGGACAGCCCCAGCATTTT.

This chain joins TRBV7-9 and TRBJ2-3; D is uncertain. Trimming removed 2 bases at V and 4 bases at J, with 13 bases between. Germline V gene data show CDR1 as SEHNR and CDR2 as FQNEAQ (reference sequence). This CDR3 has 15 residues. This CDR3 reads CASSLLVGIADTQYF. In DNA form, the CDR3 reads TGTGCCAGCAGCTTACTAGTTGGGATCGCAGATACGCAGTATTTT.

This clone was found a few times. The chain joins TRBV6-6 to TRBJ2-4; D is uncertain. The CDR3 spans 12 residues. The germline V gene encodes CDR1 MNHNY and CDR2 SVGAGI (reference sequence). The CDR3 here is CGWSFFENIQYF. The CDR3 DNA sequence: TGTGGCTGGTCGTTTTTCGAAAACATTCAGTACTTC.

J is TRBJ2-2 and V is TRBV6-5, with a possible D match to TRBD1 (6 bases). In germline, CDR1 is MNHEY, CDR2 SVGAGI. This CDR3 is 13 amino acids long. The V gene lost 8 bases and the J gene lost 5 bases, with 12 bases spanning the gap. CDR3 amino acids: CASATGWTGELFF. The DNA of the CDR3 is TGTGCCAGCGCCACAGGGTGGACCGGGGAGCTGTTTTTT.

This chain uses TRBV2 with TRBJ1-1; possibly TRBD1 for D (5 bases). The CDR3 spans 12 residues. Between the trimmed V and J ends, which lost 5 bases and 1 base, there was a span of 5 bases. CDR1 is SNHLY, CDR2 FYNNEI, per germline. CDR3 amino acids: CASSTGNTEAFF. DNA for the CDR3: TGTGCCAGCAGTACAGGGAACACTGAAGCTTTCTTT.

This clone was counted a single time. The chain carries TRBV10-1 and TRBJ2-3; no definite D call. Trimming took off 4 bases at V and 10 bases at J, with 12 bases between the two ends. The CDR3 spans 12 residues. CDR1 WNHNN and CDR2 SYGVQD come from the germline V gene (reference sequence). CDR3: CASSAAGQAQYF. In nucleotides, the CDR3 is TGCGCCAGCAGTGCGGCAGGTCAGGCGCAGTATTTT.

The chain has TRBV6-5 and TRBJ2-1; no clear D gene. Trimming removed 2 bases at V and 9 bases at J, with 5 bases between. The CDR3 extends over 11 amino acids. Germline V CDR1 and CDR2: MNHEY, SVGAGI. CDR3 residues: CASSYGFEQFF. CDR3 DNA sequence: TGTGCCAGCAGTTACGGCTTTGAGCAGTTCTTC.

The rearrangement links TRBV2 to TRBJ1-3; D might be TRBD1 (6 bases). This CDR3 is built from 15 residues. The V gene's germline CDR1 is SNHLY and CDR2 FYNNEI. Trimming took 6 bases from V and 3 from J, leaving 15 bases between them. The CDR3 DNA reads TGTGCCAGCAGCGCCCTACAGGGACTTGGAAACACCATATATTTT. Its protein product is CASSALQGLGNTIYF. The full variable domain, rest sourced from reference TRBV2 and TRBJ1-3, is EPEVTQTPSHQVTQMGQEVILRCVPISNHLYFYWYRQILGQKVEFLVSFYNNEISEKSEIFDDQFSVERPDGSNFTLKIRSTKLEDSAMYFCASSALQGLGNTIYFGEGSWLTVV.

The chain joins TRBV5-5 to TRBJ2-1; D may be TRBD1 or TRBD2 (5 bases each). The CDR3 covers 17 residues. From germline, CDR1 is SGHKS and CDR2 YYEKEE (reference sequence). V gave up 3 bases and J gave up 0 bases, with 16 bases separating them. The CDR3 DNA is TGTGCCAGCAGCTCATGGCTGAGGGGCAGCTCCTACAATGAGCAGTTCTTC. Residues: CASSSWLRGSSYNEQFF.

This clone has just a few counts. The sample carries other DNA sequences with the same CDR3. V gene TRBV6-5 combines with J gene TRBJ2-7; 8 positions match TRBD1. CDR1 MNHEY and CDR2 SVGAGI come from the germline V gene. The CDR3 sequence is 13 residues long. The ends lost 7 bases at V and 3 bases at J; junction bases unmatched: 5. The CDR3 loop is CASTSTGGYEQYF. The CDR3 nucleotides read TGTGCCAGCACCAGCACAGGGGGCTACGAGCAGTACTTC.

This chain uses TRBV5-8 with TRBJ2-1; no clear D gene. The CDR3 runs 19 residues. The germline V gene encodes CDR1 SGHTS and CDR2 YDEGEE. V lost 0 bases and J 5 bases, leaving 24 bases between the germline ends. The CDR3: CASSLVDNWYSRRNNEQFF. CDR3 sequence (DNA): TGTGCCAGCAGCTTGGTTGATAATTGGTACTCACGAAGAAACAATGAGCAGTTCTTC.

V usage is TRBV5-1 and J usage is TRBJ2-7, with 9 bases fitting TRBD1. The V gene end was trimmed by 3 bases and the J gene end by 5 bases; junction bases not matched to a gene: 3. This CDR3 has 13 residues. CDR1 SGHRS and CDR2 YFSETQ come from the germline V gene. The CDR3 region is CASSSDRGDEQYF. The CDR3 DNA is TGCGCCAGCAGCTCGGACAGGGGAGACGAGCAGTACTTC.

The chain carries TRBV2 and TRBJ2-2; D assignment may be TRBD1 or TRBD2 (6 bases each). The CDR3 is 14 residues long. Germline V gene lookup returns CDR1 SNHLY and CDR2 FYNNEI. V was clipped by 4 bases and J by 5 bases, with 11 bases between them. The CDR3 loop is CASSVIGGTGELFF. Written as DNA, the CDR3 is TGTGCCAGCAGTGTAATAGGGGGGACCGGGGAGCTGTTTTTT.

This clone was observed a single time. CDR3 sequence reads: CASSPGSGRNQPQHF. CDR3 nucleotides: TGCGCCAGCAGCCCCGGGTCAGGTCGCAATCAGCCCCAGCATTTT. The chain links TRBV4-1 to TRBJ1-5; D not certain. Germline values: CDR1 MGHRA, CDR2 YSYEKL. Trimming left V 4 bases short and J 2 bases short, with 12 bases between. The CDR3 totals 15 residues.

This clone turned up a few times. The chain is built from TRBV5-4 and TRBJ1-1; D unresolved. Trimming pared 5 bases from V and 4 bases from J, leaving 15 bases between. Germline V gene lookup returns CDR1 SGHNT and CDR2 YYREEE (reference sequence). This CDR3 is 14 amino acids long. This CDR3 reads CASSTDRLGTEAFF. The CDR3 nucleotides are TGTGCCAGCAGTACGGACCGGCTGGGCACTGAAGCTTTCTTT.

The CDR3: CASSSLAGVGEQYF. Here the CDR3 DNA reads TGTGCCAGCAGTTCCCTAGCGGGAGTGGGCGAGCAGTACTTC. The rearrangement joins TRBV6-6 to TRBJ2-7; 10 bases fit TRBD2. This CDR3 spans 14 amino acids. The J segment lost 6 bases and the V segment lost 4 bases, leaving 6 bases of the junction unmatched. Germline-derived CDR1 and CDR2 are MNHNY and SVGAGI (reference sequence).

V usage is TRBV19 and J usage is TRBJ2-7; 13 bases agree with TRBD2. This CDR3 is 17 amino acids long. Germline V gives CDR1 LNHDA, CDR2 SQIVND (reference sequence). With 8 bases clipped from V and 0 bases from J, the junction kept 10 bases outside the gene matches. CDR3 in DNA: TGTGCCAGTGGACCGGGACTAGCGGGGCTTAACTCCTACGAGCAGTACTTC. It encodes CASGPGLAGLNSYEQYF.

This clone has ten or more counts. The chain has TRBV30 and TRBJ2-3, with TRBD2 identical over 7 bases. The CDR3 is 14 residues long. Germline-derived CDR1 and CDR2 are GTSNPN and SVGIG (reference sequence). The J segment lost 7 bases and the V segment lost 0 bases, leaving 7 bases of the junction unmatched. The CDR3: CAWSVQAGLNTQYF. In nucleotides, the CDR3 is TGTGCCTGGAGTGTACAAGCGGGGTTGAATACGCAGTATTTT.

The chain links TRBV6-5 to TRBJ2-7, with 8 bases lining up with TRBD1. V was pared by 5 bases and J by 11 bases, with 11 bases of the junction left unmatched. CDR1 MNHEY and CDR2 SVGAGI come from the germline V gene. The CDR3 is made up of 13 amino acids. The CDR3 bases are TGTGCCAGCAGTGAGACAGGGGCGCCCACGAAGTACTTC. It specifies CASSETGAPTKYF.

This clone was recorded once. The gene calls are TRBV5-1 and TRBJ2-1; D not certain. V shed 7 bases and J shed 9 bases, with 14 bases lying between them. The CDR3 spans 12 residues. Germline V lookup: CDR1 SGHRS, CDR2 YFSETQ. The CDR3 reads CASFSLGGEQFF. The CDR3 nucleotides read TGCGCCAGCTTTAGTCTCGGCGGTGAGCAGTTCTTC.

J is TRBJ2-2 and V is TRBV5-1; 9 bases agree with TRBD1. Germline V gene sequence: CDR1 SGHRS, CDR2 YFSETQ. This CDR3 is 14 amino acids long. The trim removed 2 bases at V and 5 bases at J, leaving 1 base unmatched. CDR3 protein: CASSLQGATGELFF. DNA for the CDR3: TGCGCCAGCAGCTTACAGGGGGCTACCGGGGAGCTGTTTTTT.

The chain uses TRBV6-5 and TRBJ2-5; D may be TRBD2 (5 bases). The CDR3 is 14 residues long. Germline V gene sequence: CDR1 MNHEY, CDR2 SVGAGI. Trimming shortened V by 5 bases and J by 5 bases, and 15 bases separated the two germline ends. The CDR3 sequence is CASSPLGGWETQYF. CDR3 in DNA: TGTGCCAGCAGTCCCCTAGGCGGGTGGGAGACCCAGTACTTC.

There are a few counts of this clone. The chain is built from TRBV28 and TRBJ2-3; D is undetermined. Germline V gives CDR1 MDHEN, CDR2 SYDVKM. The CDR3 spans 12 residues. Trimming cost V 5 bases and J 4 bases, with 7 bases left between them. CDR3 DNA sequence: TGTGCCAGCAGTCGAAACCCAGATACGCAGTATTTT. Protein product: CASSRNPDTQYF.

This clone was detected only once. The chain couples TRBV5-8 to TRBJ2-1; 10 bases line up with TRBD2. CDR1 is SGHTS, CDR2 YDEGEE, per germline. V lost 1 base and J lost 0; bases outside the gene matches: 4. The CDR3 length is 17 residues. This chain's CDR3 is CASSLYLAGDSYNEQFF. The CDR3 DNA sequence: TGTGCCAGCAGCTTGTACCTAGCGGGGGACTCCTACAATGAGCAGTTCTTC.

This clone has only one observation. The rearrangement uses TRBV5-4 and TRBJ2-6; either TRBD1 or TRBD2 may fit D (6 bases each). Germline assignment: CDR1 SGHNT and CDR2 YYREEE (reference sequence). Trimming stripped 4 bases from V and 0 bases from J, with 14 bases between. This CDR3 spans 17 amino acids. This CDR3 is CASSVGGQSSGANVLTF. In DNA, the CDR3 is TGTGCCAGCAGCGTGGGGGGACAAAGCTCTGGGGCCAACGTCCTGACTTTC.

The CDR3 DNA reads as TGTGCCAGCAATTTGTTGGTAGAAGAGACCCAGTACTTC. This sequence encodes CASNLLVEETQYF. The chain recombines TRBV28 with TRBJ2-5; no firm D call. Germline V gives CDR1 MDHEN, CDR2 SYDVKM. The CDR3 consists of 13 residues. Trimming stripped 7 bases from V and 3 bases from J, with 12 bases between.

With regard to this clone: This may be a read error, as it is one base from a much larger clone. The V and J genes are TRBV7-9 and TRBJ2-7; the D is unclear. Trimming stripped 4 bases from V and 0 bases from J, with 4 bases between. Germline V gene lookup returns CDR1 SEHNR and CDR2 FQNEAQ (reference sequence). This CDR3 is 12 amino acids long. The DNA of the CDR3 is TGTGCCAGCAGCTCCAGCTCCTACGAGCAGTACTTC. Its translation is CASSSSSYEQYF.